What follows are 14 T cell receptor beta chains derived from one specimen sequenced in a study of blood T cell repertoires in COVID-19. The assay was immunoSEQ multiplex PCR, and TCRdb's table has in-frame clones only and misses some. The sample gives approximately 220,000 clones, around four fifths of which show up once; approximately 30% is in the top ten. Sequences were obtained from peripheral blood. The source of these receptors is a man aged 40-55 years with acute or convalescent COVID-19.

The DNA for the CDR3 is TGTGCCAGTAGTATGACAGGGGAGAGTGGCTACACCTTC. It is translated as CASSMTGESGYTF. This chain joins TRBV19 and TRBJ1-2, with TRBD1 matching over 8 bases. The CDR3 has 13 residues. Germline CDR1 is LNHDA and CDR2 is SQIVND (reference sequence). After removal of 3 bases from V and 7 bases from J, the junction contained 4 bases not matched to a gene.

This clone has just one count. The chain has TRBV27 and TRBJ1-2, with no clear D. The CDR3 is 11 amino acids. V gave up 6 bases and J gave up 4 bases, with 6 bases separating them. CDR1 and CDR2 from the germline V gene are MNHEY and SMNVEV (reference sequence). The CDR3 DNA reads TGTGCCAGCAGGAGTTCCTATGGCTACACCTTC. It yields the protein CASRSSYGYTF.

This clone was detected only once. V and J are TRBV5-1 and TRBJ2-7; 11 bases line up with TRBD2. The V and J ends lost 4 bases and 6 bases, in that order; junction bases with no gene match: 6. Germline V gives CDR1 SGHRS, CDR2 YFSETQ. The CDR3 has 14 amino acids. The CDR3 region is CASSPTSGSREQYF. For the CDR3, the DNA is TGCGCCAGCAGCCCAACTAGCGGGAGTCGCGAGCAGTACTTC.

The chain joins TRBV18 to TRBJ1-2; maybe TRBD1 (6 bases). The CDR3 runs to 15 residues. The germline V gene has CDR1 KGHSH and CDR2 LQKENI. V gave up 4 bases and J gave up 0 bases, with 12 bases separating them. The DNA of the CDR3 is TGTGCCAGCTCACTATCCGGGACACCTAACTATGGCTACACCTTC. Its translation: CASSLSGTPNYGYTF.

This rearrangement joins TRBV21-1 to TRBJ2-2; the DNA was not used to check the table's D call, TRBD2. TRBV21-1 is listed as a pseudogene. The CDR3 has 15 residues. CDR3 loop: CASSTNGTKIGELFF. DNA for the CDR3: TGTGCCAGCAGCACCAACGGGACTAAGATCGGGGAGCTGTTTTTT.

This rearrangement joins TRBV6-5 to TRBJ1-2, with 12 bases matching TRBD1. Germline CDR1 is MNHEY and CDR2 is SVGAGI. Trimming at V came to 6 bases and at J to 7 bases, leaving 6 bases not matched to a gene. This CDR3 spans 14 amino acids. CDR3 sequence: CASSPGQGAFGYTF. Here the CDR3 DNA reads TGTGCCAGCAGCCCGGGACAGGGGGCTTTTGGCTACACCTTC.

This chain links TRBV7-2 with TRBJ2-5; tentatively, D is TRBD1 (5 bases). The CDR3 contains 14 residues. The V gene's germline CDR1 is SGHTA and CDR2 FQGNSA. Trimming shortened V by 5 bases and J by 1 base, and 11 bases separated the two germline ends. The CDR3 nucleotides read TGTGCCAGCAGCCCATGGACAACCCAAGAGACCCAGTACTTC. It encodes CASSPWTTQETQYF.

The table lists this clone with a count of one. The chain employs TRBV28 and TRBJ1-2, with 9 bases fitting TRBD1. Losses at the gene ends were 2 bases for V and 4 bases for J; bases not matched to a gene: 8. CDR1 and CDR2 from the germline V gene are MDHEN and SYDVKM. CDR3 length: 16 residues. The CDR3 reads CASSLKGQGETYGYTF. Written as DNA, the CDR3 is TGTGCCAGCAGTTTAAAGGGACAGGGAGAAACCTATGGCTACACCTTC.

This clone has a handful of counts. The chain recombines TRBV7-9 with TRBJ2-6; D perhaps matches TRBD2 (5 bases). The germline CDR1 and CDR2 sequences are SEHNR and FQNEAQ (reference sequence). The CDR3 spans 16 residues. Trimming pared 2 bases from V and 2 bases from J, leaving 10 bases between. The CDR3 sequence is CASSLIWGAGANVLTF. CDR3 nucleotides: TGTGCCAGCAGCTTAATATGGGGAGCTGGGGCCAACGTCCTGACTTTC.

The V call is TRBV28, the J call TRBJ2-5, with 10 bases fitting TRBD2. The ends lost 6 bases at V and 3 bases at J; junction bases unmatched: 10. The CDR3 totals 16 residues. CDR1 MDHEN and CDR2 SYDVKM come from the germline V gene. CDR3 nucleotide sequence: TGTGCCAGCAGACGCCTACTAGCGGGAAGAAAAGAGACCCAGTACTTC. It encodes CASRRLLAGRKETQYF.

This clone was picked up one time. The chain employs TRBV19 and TRBJ1-3, with D unclear. Looked up from germline, CDR1 is LNHDA and CDR2 is SQIVND (reference sequence). The CDR3 contains 15 residues. Trimming cost V 2 bases and J 0 bases, with 8 bases left between them. The CDR3, as DNA: TGTGCCAGTAGTATAAGTCGGAGCTCTGGAAACACCATATATTTT. Protein product: CASSISRSSGNTIYF.

The chain carries TRBV27 and TRBJ1-2, with D hard to call. The CDR3 is 14 residues long. Germline V CDR1 and CDR2: MNHEY, SMNVEV (reference sequence). V was clipped by 5 bases and J by 6 bases, with 16 bases between them. The CDR3 DNA follows: TGTGCCAGCAGTCCCTCGGAGACTTTCCATGGCTACACCTTC. This sequence encodes CASSPSETFHGYTF.

This clone was observed a few times. This chain uses TRBV5-1 with TRBJ1-2, with unresolved D. Germline V gives CDR1 SGHRS, CDR2 YFSETQ. This CDR3 contains 13 residues. V shed 3 bases and J shed 4 bases, with 10 bases lying between them. In DNA, the CDR3 is TGCGCCAGCAGCTACGGGATTACCTATGGCTACACCTTC. It specifies CASSYGITYGYTF.

CDR3 nucleotide sequence: TGTGCCAGCAGCACGGGTCTTCAAACCTACGAGCAGTACTTC. This translates into CASSTGLQTYEQYF. This chain links TRBV9 with TRBJ2-7, with unresolved D. The germline CDR1 and CDR2 sequences are SGDLS and YYNGEE. The CDR3 totals 14 residues. Trimming pared 4 bases from V and 2 bases from J, leaving 13 bases between.